This TCR beta chain was documented in a study of blood T cell repertoires in COVID-19. Generated by immunoSEQ multiplex PCR, the TCRdb table keeps only in-frame clones and is missing some. The table includes about 98,000 clones, roughly nine tenths detected once. This clone has a handful of counts. This CDR3 comprises 12 residues. Germline CDR1 is MGHRA and CDR2 is YSYEKL. Trimming took 3 bases from V and 4 from J, leaving 7 bases between them. The clonotype comes from a man aged 70-80 years with acute or convalescent COVID-19. V and J are TRBV4-1 and TRBJ2-7, with D possibly matching TRBD1 (5 bases). Sequencing was carried out using peripheral blood. The CDR3 here is CASSHPGYEQYF. The CDR3, as DNA: TGCGCCAGCAGCCATCCAGGGTACGAGCAGTACTTC.